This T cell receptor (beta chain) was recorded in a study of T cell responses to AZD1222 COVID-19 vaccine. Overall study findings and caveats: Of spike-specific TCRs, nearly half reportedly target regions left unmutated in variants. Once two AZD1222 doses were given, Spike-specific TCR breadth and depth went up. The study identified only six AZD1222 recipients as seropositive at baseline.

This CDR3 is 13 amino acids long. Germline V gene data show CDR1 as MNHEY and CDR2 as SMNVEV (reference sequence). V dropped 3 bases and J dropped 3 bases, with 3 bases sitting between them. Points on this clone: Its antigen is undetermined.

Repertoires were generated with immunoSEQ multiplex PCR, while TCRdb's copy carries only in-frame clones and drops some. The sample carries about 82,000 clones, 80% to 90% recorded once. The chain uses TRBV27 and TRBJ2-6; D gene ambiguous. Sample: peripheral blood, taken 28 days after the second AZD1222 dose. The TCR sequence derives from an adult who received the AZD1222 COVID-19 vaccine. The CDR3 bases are TGTGCCAGCAGTTTGCGTGGGGCCAACGTCCTGACTTTC. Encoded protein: CASSLRGANVLTF. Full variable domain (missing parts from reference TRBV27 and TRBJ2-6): EAQVTQNPRYLITVTGKKLTVTCSQNMNHEYMSWYRQDPGLGLRQIYYSMNVEVTDKGDVPEGYKVSRKEKRNFPLILESPSPNQTSLYFCASSLRGANVLTFGAGSRLTVL.